A single sample gave rise to the 9 T cell receptor beta chains below, sequenced in a study of T cells in Graves' hyperthyroidism and ophthalmopathy. Researchers amplified the TCR beta CDR3 regions from RNA transcripts. The HTBI primer set drove a first-round RT-PCR of the TCR CDR3. TCRdb re-derived calls from the multiplex PCR reads in MiXCR, one entry per CDR3 protein. Counted here are 300,000 to 450,000 distinct CDR3 sequences, about 25% occurring once; the ten biggest clones make up more than 60%. Input material: blood. Receptors were obtained from a man aged 50-60 years with Graves' hyperthyroidism.

This rearrangement joins TRBV6-1 to TRBJ2-7; either TRBD1 or TRBD2 may supply D (5 bases each). Germline values: CDR1 MNHNS, CDR2 SASEGT. The germline V and J ends were trimmed by 6 bases and 7 bases, with 19 bases remaining between them. The CDR3 spans 14 residues. The CDR3 DNA sequence: TGTGCCAGCAGAGGGACCGAAAAAAAGGGGGAGCAGTACTTC. The encoded protein is CASRGTEKKGEQYF.

This clonotype occurred a few times. The J gene is TRBJ2-5, the V gene TRBV11-2; TRBD2 is a possible D gene (6 bases). V was shortened by 5 bases and J by 1 base, with 8 bases between the two germline ends. This CDR3 comprises 13 residues. The germline gives CDR1 SGHAT, CDR2 FQNNGV. The CDR3 protein is CASSRDFQETQYF. CDR3 DNA: TGTGCCAGCAGCCGGGACTTCCAAGAGACCCAGTACTTC.

In this sample, this clonotype turned up many times. This chain connects TRBV12-3 or TRBV12-4 to TRBJ2-6; no reliable D call. There are 11 residues in the CDR3. V was shortened by 8 bases and J by 2 bases, with 1 base between the two germline ends. The CDR3 region has the DNA TGTGCCAGCGCTGGGGCCAACGTCCTGACTTTC. This codes for CASAGANVLTF.

This clonotype occurred a few times. This sequence joins TRBV6-1 and TRBJ2-5, with D hard to call. The CDR3 loop spans 13 amino acids. Germline CDR1 is MNHNS and CDR2 is SASEGT. V lost 7 bases to trimming and J lost 2 bases, with 11 bases between them. As DNA, the CDR3 is TGTGCCAGCACGGGTCAGCCACAAGAGACCCAGTACTTC. It translates to CASTGQPQETQYF.

The chain employs TRBV3-1 and TRBJ2-1, with D maybe TRBD1 (5 bases). Deletions cut 0 bases from V and 5 bases from J, with 23 bases between. Germline assignment: CDR1 LGHDT and CDR2 YNNKEL (reference sequence). The CDR3 has 19 residues. The CDR3 loop is CASSQDEAGKMALDNEQFF. CDR3 coding DNA: TGTGCCAGCAGCCAAGATGAGGCAGGGAAGATGGCCCTTGACAATGAGCAGTTCTTC.

This clonotype appeared many times. The rearrangement joins TRBV28 to TRBJ2-1, with D possibly called TRBD1 or TRBD2 (5 bases each). Germline-derived CDR1 and CDR2 are MDHEN and SYDVKM. The CDR3 totals 14 residues. V dropped 6 bases and J dropped 1 base, with 10 bases sitting between them. CDR3: CASRHGASYNEQFF. The CDR3 nucleotides read TGTGCCAGCAGACACGGGGCATCCTACAATGAGCAGTTCTTC.

This clonotype was counted between two and nine times. This chain links TRBV20-1 with TRBJ1-2, with unresolved D. Germline V gene sequence: CDR1 DFQATT, CDR2 SNEGSKA (reference sequence). This CDR3 has 12 amino acids. V lost 0 bases and J lost 3, with 5 bases in between. The CDR3 here is CSARDGDYGYTF. DNA for the CDR3: TGCAGTGCTAGAGATGGGGACTATGGCTACACCTTC.

The chain is built from TRBV20-1 and TRBJ2-7; D remains ambiguous. The germline V and J ends were trimmed by 3 bases and 6 bases, with 9 bases remaining between them. The CDR3 has 11 residues. Germline V gives CDR1 DFQATT, CDR2 SNEGSKA (reference sequence). The CDR3 nucleotides are TGCAGTGCTAGTCGGAGACTCGAGCAGTACTTC. This encodes CSASRRLEQYF.

This clonotype was seen at least ten times. The rearrangement links TRBV11-2 to TRBJ2-3; 8 nucleotides align to TRBD2. Trimming removed 2 bases from V and 2 bases from J; junction bases left unmatched: 6. In germline, CDR1 is SGHAT, CDR2 FQNNGV. The CDR3 totals 16 residues. For the CDR3, the DNA is TGTGCCAGCAGCTTAATGCGCGGGAGGTACACAGATACGCAGTATTTT. Protein sequence: CASSLMRGRYTDTQYF.